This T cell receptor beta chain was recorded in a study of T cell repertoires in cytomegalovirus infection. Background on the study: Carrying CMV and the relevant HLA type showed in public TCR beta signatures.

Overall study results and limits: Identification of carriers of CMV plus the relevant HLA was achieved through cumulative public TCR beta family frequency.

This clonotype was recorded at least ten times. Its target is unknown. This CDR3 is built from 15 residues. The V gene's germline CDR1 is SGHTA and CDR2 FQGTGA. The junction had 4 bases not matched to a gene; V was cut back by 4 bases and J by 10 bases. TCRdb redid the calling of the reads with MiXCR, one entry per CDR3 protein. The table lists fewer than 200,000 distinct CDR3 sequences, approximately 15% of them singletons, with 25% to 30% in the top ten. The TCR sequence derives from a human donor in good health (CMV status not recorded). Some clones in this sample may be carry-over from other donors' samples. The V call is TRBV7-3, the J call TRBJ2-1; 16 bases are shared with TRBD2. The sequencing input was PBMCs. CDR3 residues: CASSSGLAGGLEQFF. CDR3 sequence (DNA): TGTGCCAGCAGCTCGGGACTAGCGGGGGGGCTCGAGCAGTTCTTC.